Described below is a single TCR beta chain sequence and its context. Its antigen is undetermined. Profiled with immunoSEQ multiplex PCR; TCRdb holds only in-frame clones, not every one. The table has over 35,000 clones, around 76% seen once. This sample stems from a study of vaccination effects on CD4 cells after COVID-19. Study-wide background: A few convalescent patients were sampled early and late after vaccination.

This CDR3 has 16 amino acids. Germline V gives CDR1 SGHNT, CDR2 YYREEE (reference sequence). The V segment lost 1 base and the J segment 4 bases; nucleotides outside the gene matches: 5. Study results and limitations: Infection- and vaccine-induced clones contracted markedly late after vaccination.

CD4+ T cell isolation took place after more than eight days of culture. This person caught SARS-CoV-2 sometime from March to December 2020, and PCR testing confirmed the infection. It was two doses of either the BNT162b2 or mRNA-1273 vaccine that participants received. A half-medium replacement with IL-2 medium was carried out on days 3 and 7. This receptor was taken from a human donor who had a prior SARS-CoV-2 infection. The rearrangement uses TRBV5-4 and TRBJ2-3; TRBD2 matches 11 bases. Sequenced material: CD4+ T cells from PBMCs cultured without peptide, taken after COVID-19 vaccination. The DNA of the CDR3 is TGTGCCAGCAGCTTGACTAGCGGGAGTCTCTCAGATACGCAGTATTTT. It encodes CASSLTSGSLSDTQYF.